The present entry profiles one TCR beta chain with its context. Its antigen is undetermined. This entry comes from a study of cytomegalovirus exposure and HLA in healthy donors. Study summary: The 90 to 150 validation repertoires matched the 666 first-cohort repertoires in platform, a later analysis reported. Overall study findings and caveats: Most TCR sequences were rare, but some public TCRs occurred in many donors. There were a few CMV-associated chains whose specificity for CMV antigens was confirmed in vitro.

Using immunoSEQ multiplex PCR, the repertoire was profiled, and TCRdb retains in-frame clones only, with some absent. The sample includes about 58,000 clones, 90% of them seen just once. The CDR3 loop spans 15 amino acids. CDR1 KGHSH and CDR2 LQKENI come from the germline V gene. With 2 bases clipped from V and 5 bases from J, the junction kept 6 bases outside the gene matches. The sample taken for sequencing was PBMCs. The sequence was collected from a man aged 18-30 years in good health and CMV-seronegative. The chain links TRBV18 to TRBJ1-5; 7 bases are shared with TRBD1. DNA for the CDR3: TGTGCCAGCTCACCAACAGGGGACCAATATCAGCCCCAGCATTTT. Translating it yields CASSPTGDQYQPQHF.